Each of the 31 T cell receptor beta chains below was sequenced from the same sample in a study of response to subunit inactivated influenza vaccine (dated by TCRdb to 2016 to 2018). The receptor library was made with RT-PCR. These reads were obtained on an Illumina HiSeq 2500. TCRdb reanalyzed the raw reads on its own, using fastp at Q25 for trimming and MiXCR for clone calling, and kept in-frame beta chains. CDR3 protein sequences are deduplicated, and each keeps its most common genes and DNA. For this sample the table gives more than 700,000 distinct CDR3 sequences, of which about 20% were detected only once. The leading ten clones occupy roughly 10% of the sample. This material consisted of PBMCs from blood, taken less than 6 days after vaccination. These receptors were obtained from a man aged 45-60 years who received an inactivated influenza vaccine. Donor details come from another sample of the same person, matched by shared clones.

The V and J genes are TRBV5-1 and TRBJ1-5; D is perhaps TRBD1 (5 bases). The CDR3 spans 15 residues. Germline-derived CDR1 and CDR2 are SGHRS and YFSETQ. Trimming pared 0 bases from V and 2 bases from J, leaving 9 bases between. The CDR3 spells CASSLGGLGNQPQHF. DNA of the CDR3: TGCGCCAGCAGCTTGGGGGGGTTGGGCAATCAGCCCCAGCATTTT.

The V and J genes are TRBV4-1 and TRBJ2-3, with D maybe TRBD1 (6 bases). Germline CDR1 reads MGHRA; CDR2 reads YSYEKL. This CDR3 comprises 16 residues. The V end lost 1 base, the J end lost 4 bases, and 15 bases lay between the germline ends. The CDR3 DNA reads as TGCGCCAGCAGCCAAGTCGGCAGGGGAGATGCAGATACGCAGTATTTT. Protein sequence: CASSQVGRGDADTQYF.

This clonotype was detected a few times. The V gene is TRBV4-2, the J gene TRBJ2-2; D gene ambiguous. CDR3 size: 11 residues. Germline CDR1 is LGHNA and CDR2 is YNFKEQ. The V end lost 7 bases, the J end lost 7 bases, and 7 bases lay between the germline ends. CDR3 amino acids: CASNKGGELFF. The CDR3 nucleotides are TGTGCCAGCAACAAGGGCGGGGAGCTGTTTTTT.

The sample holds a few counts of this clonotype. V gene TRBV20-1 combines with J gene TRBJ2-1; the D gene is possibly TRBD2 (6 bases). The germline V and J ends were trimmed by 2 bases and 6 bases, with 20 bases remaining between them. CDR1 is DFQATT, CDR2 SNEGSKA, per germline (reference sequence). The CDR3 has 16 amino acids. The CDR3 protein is CSARTVAARIVNEQFF. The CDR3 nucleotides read TGCAGTGCTAGAACGGTAGCGGCCCGAATCGTCAATGAGCAGTTCTTC.

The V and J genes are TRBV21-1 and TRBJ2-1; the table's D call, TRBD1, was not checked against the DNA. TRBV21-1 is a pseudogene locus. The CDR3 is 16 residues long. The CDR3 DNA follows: TGTGCCAGCAGCACCAAGAGGGACAGGCCTTACAATGAGCAGTTCTTC. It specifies CASSTKRDRPYNEQFF.

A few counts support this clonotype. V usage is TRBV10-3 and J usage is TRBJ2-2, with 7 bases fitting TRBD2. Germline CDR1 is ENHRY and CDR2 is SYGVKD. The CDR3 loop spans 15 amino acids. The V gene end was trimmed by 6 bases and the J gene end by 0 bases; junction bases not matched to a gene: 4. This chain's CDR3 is CAIRGTTPNTGELFF. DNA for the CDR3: TGTGCCATCAGAGGGACTACCCCGAACACCGGGGAGCTGTTTTTT.

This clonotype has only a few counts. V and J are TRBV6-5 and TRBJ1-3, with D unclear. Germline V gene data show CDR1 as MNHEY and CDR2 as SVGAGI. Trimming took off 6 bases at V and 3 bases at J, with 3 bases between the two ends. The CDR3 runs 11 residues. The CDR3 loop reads CASRIGNTIYF. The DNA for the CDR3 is TGTGCCAGCAGAATTGGAAACACCATATATTTT.

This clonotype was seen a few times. The CDR3 DNA reads as TGCAGTGCCCCGGGACTAGCGGGAGGGCCCCTAAACACAGATACGCAGTATTTT. Translating it yields CSAPGLAGGPLNTDTQYF. The V and J genes are TRBV20-1 and TRBJ2-3; TRBD2 matches at 16 bases. This CDR3 has 18 amino acids. The germline V gene encodes CDR1 DFQATT and CDR2 SNEGSKA (reference sequence). J lost 2 bases, V lost 6 bases, and 11 bases had no gene match.

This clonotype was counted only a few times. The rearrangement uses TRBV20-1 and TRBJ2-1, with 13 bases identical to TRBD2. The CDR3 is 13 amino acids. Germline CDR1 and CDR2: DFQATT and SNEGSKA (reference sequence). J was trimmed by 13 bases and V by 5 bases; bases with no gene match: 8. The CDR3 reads CSAGLAGEPVQFF. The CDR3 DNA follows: TGCAGTGCTGGACTAGCGGGGGAGCCAGTCCAGTTCTTC.

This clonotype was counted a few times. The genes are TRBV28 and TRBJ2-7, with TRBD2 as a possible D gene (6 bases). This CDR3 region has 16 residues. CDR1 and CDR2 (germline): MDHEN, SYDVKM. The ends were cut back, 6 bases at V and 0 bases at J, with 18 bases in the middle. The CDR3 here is CASRRKGLLSSYEQYF. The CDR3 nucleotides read TGTGCCAGCAGACGTAAGGGACTCCTGAGCTCCTACGAGCAGTACTTC.

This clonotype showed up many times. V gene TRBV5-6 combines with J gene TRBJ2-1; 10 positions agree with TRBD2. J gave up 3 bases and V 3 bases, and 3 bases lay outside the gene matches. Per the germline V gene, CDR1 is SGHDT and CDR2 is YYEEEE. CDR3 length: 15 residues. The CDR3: CASSSQRGGYNEQFF. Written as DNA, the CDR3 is TGTGCCAGCAGCTCTCAGCGGGGGGGCTACAATGAGCAGTTCTTC.

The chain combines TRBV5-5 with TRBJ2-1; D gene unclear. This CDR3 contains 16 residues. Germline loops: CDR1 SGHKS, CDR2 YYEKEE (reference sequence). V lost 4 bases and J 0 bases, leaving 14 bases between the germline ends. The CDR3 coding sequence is TGTGCCAGCAGCCTGCAGCAGAAGAGCTCCTACAATGAGCAGTTCTTC. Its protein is CASSLQQKSSYNEQFF.

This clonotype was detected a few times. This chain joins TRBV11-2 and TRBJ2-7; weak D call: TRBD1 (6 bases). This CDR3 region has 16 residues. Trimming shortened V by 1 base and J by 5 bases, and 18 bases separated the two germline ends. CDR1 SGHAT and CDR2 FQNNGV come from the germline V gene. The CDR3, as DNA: TGTGCCAGCAGCTTAGTATCGCTGAACAGGGACCACGAGCAGTACTTC. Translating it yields CASSLVSLNRDHEQYF.

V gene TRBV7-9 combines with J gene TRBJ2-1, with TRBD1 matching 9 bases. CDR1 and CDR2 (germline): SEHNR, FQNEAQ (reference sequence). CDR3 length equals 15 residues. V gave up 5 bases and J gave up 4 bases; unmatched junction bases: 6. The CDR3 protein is CASSPGTGRYNEQFF. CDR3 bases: TGTGCCAGCAGCCCCGGGACAGGGAGATACAATGAGCAGTTCTTC.

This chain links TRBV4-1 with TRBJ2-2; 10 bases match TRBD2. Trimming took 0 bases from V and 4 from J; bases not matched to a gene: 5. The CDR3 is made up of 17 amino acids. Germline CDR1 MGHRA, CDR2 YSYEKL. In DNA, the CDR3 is TGCGCCAGCAGCCAAGAGCCTAGCGGGGGACTCACCGGGGAGCTGTTTTTT. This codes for CASSQEPSGGLTGELFF.

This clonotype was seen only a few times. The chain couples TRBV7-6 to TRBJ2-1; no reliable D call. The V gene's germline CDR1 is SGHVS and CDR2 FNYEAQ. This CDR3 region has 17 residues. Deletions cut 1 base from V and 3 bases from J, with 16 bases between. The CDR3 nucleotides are TGTGCCAGCAGCTTAGGGACCCTACCCTCGGGCTACAATGAGCAGTTCTTC. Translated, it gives CASSLGTLPSGYNEQFF.

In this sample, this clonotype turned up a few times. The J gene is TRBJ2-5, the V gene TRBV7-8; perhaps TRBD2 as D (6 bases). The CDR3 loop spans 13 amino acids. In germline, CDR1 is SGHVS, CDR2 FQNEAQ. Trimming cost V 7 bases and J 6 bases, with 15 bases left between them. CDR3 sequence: CASTYLGGKTQYF. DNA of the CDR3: TGTGCCAGCACCTACTTGGGGGGAAAGACCCAGTACTTC.

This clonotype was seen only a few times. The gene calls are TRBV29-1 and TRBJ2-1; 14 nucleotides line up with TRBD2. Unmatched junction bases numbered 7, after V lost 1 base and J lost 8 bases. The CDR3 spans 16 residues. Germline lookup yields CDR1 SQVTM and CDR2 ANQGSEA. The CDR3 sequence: CSVEGLAGGPRDEQFF. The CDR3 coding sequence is TGCAGCGTTGAAGGACTAGCGGGAGGGCCGAGGGATGAGCAGTTCTTC.

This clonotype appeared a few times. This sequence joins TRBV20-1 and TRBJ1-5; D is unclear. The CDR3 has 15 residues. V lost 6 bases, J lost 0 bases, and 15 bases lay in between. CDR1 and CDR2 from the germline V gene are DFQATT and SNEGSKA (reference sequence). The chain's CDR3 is CSAQSPDYSNQPQHF. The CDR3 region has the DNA TGCAGTGCCCAATCCCCCGACTATAGCAATCAGCCCCAGCATTTT.

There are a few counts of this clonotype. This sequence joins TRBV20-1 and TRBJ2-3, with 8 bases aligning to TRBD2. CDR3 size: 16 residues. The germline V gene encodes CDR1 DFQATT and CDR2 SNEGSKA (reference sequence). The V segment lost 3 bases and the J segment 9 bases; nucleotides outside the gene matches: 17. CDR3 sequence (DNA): TGCAGTGCTAGCGGCACCGCCAGCGGGAGAAGGGGGACGCAGTATTTT. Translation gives CSASGTASGRRGTQYF.

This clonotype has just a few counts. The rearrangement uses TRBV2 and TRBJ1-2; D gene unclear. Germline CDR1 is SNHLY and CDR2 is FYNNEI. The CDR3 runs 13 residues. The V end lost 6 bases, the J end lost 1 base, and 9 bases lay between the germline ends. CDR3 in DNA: TGTGCCAGCAGATCCGGTAGTAACTATGGCTACACCTTC. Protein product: CASRSGSNYGYTF.

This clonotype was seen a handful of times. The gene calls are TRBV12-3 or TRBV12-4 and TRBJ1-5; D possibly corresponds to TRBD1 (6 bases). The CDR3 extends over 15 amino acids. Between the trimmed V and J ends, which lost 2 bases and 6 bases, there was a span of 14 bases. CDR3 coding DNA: TGTGCCAGCAGTTTACTGAGCGGGGGCCCTCAGCCCCAGCATTTT. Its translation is CASSLLSGGPQPQHF.

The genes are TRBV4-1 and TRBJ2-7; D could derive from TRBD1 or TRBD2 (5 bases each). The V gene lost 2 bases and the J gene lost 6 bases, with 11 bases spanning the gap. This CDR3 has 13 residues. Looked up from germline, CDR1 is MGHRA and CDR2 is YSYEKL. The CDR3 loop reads CASSQYEGFEQYF. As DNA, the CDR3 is TGCGCCAGCAGCCAATACGAGGGGTTCGAGCAGTACTTC.

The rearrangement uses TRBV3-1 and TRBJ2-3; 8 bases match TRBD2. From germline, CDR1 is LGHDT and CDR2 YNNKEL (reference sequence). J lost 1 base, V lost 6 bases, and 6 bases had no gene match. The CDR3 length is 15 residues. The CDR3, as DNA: TGTGCCAGCAGGGTGGCTAGCGGGCGCACAGATACGCAGTATTTT. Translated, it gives CASRVASGRTDTQYF.

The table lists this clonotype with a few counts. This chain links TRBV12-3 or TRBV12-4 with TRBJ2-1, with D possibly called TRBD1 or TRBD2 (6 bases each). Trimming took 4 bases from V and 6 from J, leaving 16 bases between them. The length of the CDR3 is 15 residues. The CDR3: CASSSAGGPGNEQFF. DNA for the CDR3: TGTGCCAGCAGTTCAGCTGGGGGGCCTGGCAATGAGCAGTTCTTC.

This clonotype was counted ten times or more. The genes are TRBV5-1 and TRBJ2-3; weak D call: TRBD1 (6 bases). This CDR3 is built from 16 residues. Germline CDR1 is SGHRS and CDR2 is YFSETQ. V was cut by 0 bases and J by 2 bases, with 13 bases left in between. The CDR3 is CASSLASRGITDTQYF. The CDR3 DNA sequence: TGCGCCAGCAGCTTGGCAAGCAGGGGAATCACAGATACGCAGTATTTT.

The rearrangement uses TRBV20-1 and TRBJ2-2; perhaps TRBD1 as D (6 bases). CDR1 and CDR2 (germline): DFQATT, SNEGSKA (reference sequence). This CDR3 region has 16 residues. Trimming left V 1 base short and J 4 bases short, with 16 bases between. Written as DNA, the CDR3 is TGCAGTGCTAGAGCTACTATCCAGGGGAGCACCGGGGAGCTGTTTTTT. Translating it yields CSARATIQGSTGELFF.

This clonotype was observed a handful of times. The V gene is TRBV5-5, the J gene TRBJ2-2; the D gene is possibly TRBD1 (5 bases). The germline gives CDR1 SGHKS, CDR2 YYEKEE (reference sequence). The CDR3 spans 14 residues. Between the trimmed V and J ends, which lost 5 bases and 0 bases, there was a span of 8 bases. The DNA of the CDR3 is TGTGCCAGCAGTGACAGACCGAACACCGGGGAGCTGTTTTTT. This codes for CASSDRPNTGELFF.

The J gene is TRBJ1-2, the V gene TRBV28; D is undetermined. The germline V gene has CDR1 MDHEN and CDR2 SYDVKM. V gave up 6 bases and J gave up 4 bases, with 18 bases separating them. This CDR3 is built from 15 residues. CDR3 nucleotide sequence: TGTGCCAGCAGGGACCCGCTCGGTTTGGGCTATGGCTACACCTTC. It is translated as CASRDPLGLGYGYTF.

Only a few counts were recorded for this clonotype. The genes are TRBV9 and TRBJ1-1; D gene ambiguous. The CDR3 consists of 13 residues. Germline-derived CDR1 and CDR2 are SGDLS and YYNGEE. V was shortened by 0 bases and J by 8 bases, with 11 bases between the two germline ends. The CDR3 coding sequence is TGTGCCAGCAGCGTAGGGCCCGTGACCGAAGCTTTCTTT. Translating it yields CASSVGPVTEAFF.

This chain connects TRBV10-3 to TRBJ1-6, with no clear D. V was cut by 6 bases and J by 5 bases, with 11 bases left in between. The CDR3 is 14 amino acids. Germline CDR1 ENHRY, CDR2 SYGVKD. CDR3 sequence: CAIRTAADNSPLHF. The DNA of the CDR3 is TGTGCCATCAGAACCGCCGCTGATAATTCACCCCTCCACTTT.